Following are 3 T cell receptor beta chains from one sample sequenced in a study of T cells in Graves' hyperthyroidism and ophthalmopathy. Amplified TCR beta CDR3 regions derived from RNA transcripts. The HTBI primer set was used in a first-round RT-PCR of the TCR CDR3. Using its own MiXCR run on the multiplex PCR reads, TCRdb lists one record per CDR3 protein. This table has 300,000 or so distinct CDR3 sequences, around 16% appearing once. The sequenced sample consisted of blood. Source of these receptors: a man in his thirties or forties with Graves' hyperthyroidism.

The chain joins TRBV18 to TRBJ2-3; no firm D call. V gave up 3 bases and J gave up 4 bases, with 11 bases separating them. CDR3 length equals 14 residues. Germline-derived CDR1 and CDR2 are KGHSH and LQKENI. The CDR3 nucleotides read TGTGCCAGCTCACCCTTAGTTATGGCAGATACGCAGTATTTT. Encoded protein: CASSPLVMADTQYF.

This clonotype was recorded many times. The chain couples TRBV24-1 to TRBJ1-3, with 7 bases identical to TRBD1. Germline CDR1 and CDR2: KGHDR and SFDVKD. The CDR3 has 14 residues. V trimming: 12 bases; J trimming: 0 bases; junction bases outside the gene matches: 7. CDR3 amino acids: CAAGDSRSGNTIYF. CDR3 in DNA: TGTGCCGCCGGGGACAGCCGCTCTGGAAACACCATATATTTT.

CDR3 in DNA: TGCGCCAGCAGCTTGGCCCCGGGACAGGGGGCCTACGAGCAGTACTTC. Encoded protein: CASSLAPGQGAYEQYF. This chain joins TRBV5-1 and TRBJ2-7; 11 bases match TRBD1. Germline-derived CDR1 and CDR2 are SGHRS and YFSETQ. Trimming took 0 bases from V and 2 from J; bases not matched to a gene: 4. CDR3 length equals 16 residues.